Following are 27 T cell receptor beta chains from one sample sequenced in a study of CD8+CD57+ T cells in acquired aplastic anemia. In patients chosen for sequencing, flow cytometry had shown CD8+CD57+ cell expansion. Genomic DNA templated the TCR beta VDJ and CDR3 profiling. One entry per CDR3 protein, called by TCRdb with MiXCR from the reads. The table has around 430,000 distinct CDR3 sequences, under 40% seen once. Sequenced input: sorted CD4+, CD8+, or CD8+CD57+ T cells (not recorded which) from PBMCs. Receptor source: a human donor with aplastic anemia.

This clonotype was detected only a few times. This sequence joins TRBV19 and TRBJ2-3; 8 nucleotides agree with TRBD2. The CDR3 totals 16 residues. The V gene's germline CDR1 is LNHDA and CDR2 SQIVND (reference sequence). V was clipped by 0 bases and J by 5 bases; unmatched bases: 7. The CDR3 DNA is TGTGCCAGTAGTATAGATGCGGGGGGCTTGGTAGATACGCAGTATTTT. Encoded protein: CASSIDAGGLVDTQYF.

There are many counts of this clonotype. The chain uses TRBV7-9 and TRBJ2-7, with D possibly TRBD2 on 5 matching bases. V lost 2 bases to trimming and J lost 10 bases, with 9 bases between them. The CDR3 is 11 residues long. Germline CDR1 is SEHNR and CDR2 is FQNEAQ (reference sequence). This chain's CDR3 is CASSLRGPQYF. The CDR3 DNA follows: TGTGCCAGCAGCTTACGCGGGCCCCAGTACTTC.

The rearrangement links TRBV19 to TRBJ2-1; possibly TRBD2 for D (6 bases). This CDR3 is 16 amino acids long. Germline values: CDR1 LNHDA, CDR2 SQIVND (reference sequence). Trimming stripped 7 bases from V and 5 bases from J, with 21 bases between. CDR3 in amino acids: CASNLAVRDFDNEQFF. DNA of the CDR3: TGTGCCAGTAACTTAGCCGTTCGGGACTTCGACAATGAGCAGTTCTTC.

This clonotype was recorded at least ten times. The chain is built from TRBV4-3 and TRBJ1-2; TRBD1 matches 9 bases. The CDR3 length is 15 residues. CDR1 LGHNA and CDR2 YSLEER come from the germline V gene. V was pared by 0 bases and J by 7 bases, with 6 bases of the junction left unmatched. The CDR3 DNA is TGCGCCAGCAGCCAAGATGGGGACAGGGACGGTGGCTACACCTTC. Translating it yields CASSQDGDRDGGYTF.

Ten or more counts support this clonotype. This rearrangement joins TRBV7-9 to TRBJ1-5; possible D gene TRBD1, 5 bases. Per germline, CDR1 SEHNR and CDR2 FQNEAQ (reference sequence). V was trimmed by 8 bases and J by 2 bases, leaving 13 bases between them. The CDR3 runs 14 residues. CDR3 in DNA: TGTGCCAGCGGGGGTGGAGGAGGCAATCAGCCCCAGCATTTT. Translation gives CASGGGGGNQPQHF.

This clonotype was detected many times. The chain joins TRBV7-9 to TRBJ1-1; TRBD1 aligns across 7 bases. The V gene end was trimmed by 6 bases and the J gene end by 0 bases; junction bases not matched to a gene: 10. The CDR3 sequence is 16 residues long. CDR1 SEHNR and CDR2 FQNEAQ come from the germline V gene (reference sequence). In nucleotides, the CDR3 is TGTGCCAGCAGTGACCTACCAGGGACAGTGAACACTGAAGCTTTCTTT. This translates into CASSDLPGTVNTEAFF.

With respect to this clonotype: A much larger clone lies a single base off, so this may be a read error. The CDR3 DNA is TGTGCCAGCAGCTTGGACGGGGATGGAGCTTTCTTT. It is translated as CASSLDGDGAFF. The genes are TRBV7-2 and TRBJ1-1, with D uncertain. Germline-derived CDR1 and CDR2 are SGHTA and FQGNSA. The CDR3 totals 12 residues. V was pared by 3 bases and J by 10 bases, with 12 bases between.

Concerning this clonotype itself: The junction departs from germline at one end; a sequencing error may be responsible. The chain recombines TRBV5-6 with TRBJ1-5, with D possibly TRBD1 on 5 matching bases. Per germline, CDR1 SGHDT and CDR2 YYEEEE. This CDR3 is 15 amino acids long. The CDR3 sequence is CASSLGRGGNRPQHF. In nucleotides, the CDR3 is TGTGCCAGCAGCTTGGGACGGGGGGGGAATCGGCCCCAGCATTTT.

This chain connects TRBV19 to TRBJ1-2; 7 positions match TRBD1. CDR3 length: 13 amino acids. Trimming cost V 5 bases and J 7 bases; bases outside gene matches: 7. CDR1 and CDR2 from the germline V gene are LNHDA and SQIVND (reference sequence). For the CDR3, the DNA is TGTGCCAGTAGTTACGACAGGGAGCGTGGCTACACCTTC. Translation gives CASSYDRERGYTF.

In this sample, this clonotype turned up a few times. With a much larger clone just one base away, this may be a read error. The V and J genes are TRBV19 and TRBJ1-2; possible D gene TRBD1, 5 bases. Germline V gives CDR1 LNHDA, CDR2 SQIVND (reference sequence). Trimming left V 11 bases short and J 4 bases short, with 20 bases between. CDR3 length equals 14 residues. The CDR3 loop reads CAGTTRGETYGYTF. DNA for the CDR3: TGTGCCGGTACCACTCGGGGGGAGACCTATGGCTACACCTTC.

The chain carries TRBV5-1 and TRBJ1-2; weak D call: TRBD1 (5 bases). The V end lost 0 bases, the J end lost 4 bases, and 10 bases lay between the germline ends. From germline, CDR1 is SGHRS and CDR2 YFSETQ. The CDR3 runs to 14 residues. As DNA, the CDR3 is TGCGCCAGCAGCTTGGACAGGACCCCCTATGGCTACACCTTC. This encodes CASSLDRTPYGYTF.

The gene calls are TRBV10-3 and TRBJ1-4; D is possibly TRBD1 (6 bases). The CDR3 is made up of 16 amino acids. The V end lost 3 bases, the J end lost 8 bases, and 19 bases lay between the germline ends. Germline-derived CDR1 and CDR2 are ENHRY and SYGVKD. The CDR3 DNA reads TGTGCCATCAGTGACCTCAAGACAGGCGAGGGGGAAAAACTGTTTTTT. Its protein is CAISDLKTGEGEKLFF.

This clonotype was observed at least ten times. The chain has TRBV19 and TRBJ2-1, with 8 positions matching TRBD1. The CDR3 runs 15 residues. In germline, CDR1 is LNHDA, CDR2 SQIVND (reference sequence). V dropped 5 bases and J dropped 4; count of bases not matched to a gene: 7. CDR3 sequence reads: CASSGTGGIYNEQFF. The CDR3, as DNA: TGTGCCAGTAGTGGGACAGGTGGGATTTACAATGAGCAGTTCTTC.

The chain's CDR3 is CASSSRAQGGGLYGYTF. The CDR3 DNA sequence: TGTGCCAGCAGCTCCCGGGCCCAGGGGGGAGGTCTGTATGGCTACACCTTC. The V gene is TRBV7-8, the J gene TRBJ1-2; 7 nucleotides match TRBD1. CDR1 and CDR2 from the germline V gene are SGHVS and FQNEAQ. The length of the CDR3 is 17 residues. V trimming: 4 bases; J trimming: 5 bases; junction bases outside the gene matches: 16.

The chain carries TRBV20-1 and TRBJ1-5, with TRBD1 matching 9 bases. Germline V gene data show CDR1 as DFQATT and CDR2 as SNEGSKA (reference sequence). The CDR3 has 15 amino acids. V shed 1 base and J 6 bases; nucleotides not matched to a gene: 7. DNA for the CDR3: TGCAGTGCTAGAGTGGGACAGGGTACTACTCAGCCCCAGCATTTT. It translates to CSARVGQGTTQPQHF.

This clonotype turned up a few times. Sequence at one end of the junction differs from germline and may be a read error. The rearrangement links TRBV24-1 to TRBJ1-5; D is uncertain. The germline gives CDR1 KGHDR, CDR2 SFDVKD. The CDR3 consists of 15 residues. Here the CDR3 DNA reads TGTGCCAGCAGTTTTCTCGGGTTGGGCAATCAGCCCCAGCATTTT. Translating gives CASSFLGLGNQPQHF.

This clonotype was seen at least ten times. The chain links TRBV24-1 to TRBJ2-7, with TRBD2 matching over 7 bases. The CDR3 consists of 14 residues. The J segment lost 4 bases and the V segment lost 5 bases, leaving 7 bases of the junction unmatched. The germline V gene has CDR1 KGHDR and CDR2 SFDVKD. The CDR3 spells CATSAPSGGYEQYF. DNA of the CDR3: TGTGCCACCAGTGCCCCCTCCGGGGGGTACGAGCAGTACTTC.

This chain links TRBV12-3 or TRBV12-4 with TRBJ1-5; D possibly corresponds to TRBD1 (5 bases). V was cut by 7 bases and J by 4 bases, with 17 bases left in between. The CDR3 has 15 residues. The CDR3 sequence is CASILGGVANQPQHF. The CDR3 bases are TGTGCCAGCATCCTTGGGGGGGTTGCAAATCAGCCCCAGCATTTT.

The sample holds many counts of this clonotype. The chain carries TRBV25-1 and TRBJ2-1, with D perhaps TRBD1 or TRBD2 (5 bases each). The CDR3 runs to 16 residues. Per germline, CDR1 MGHDK and CDR2 SYGVNS. Trimming left V 2 bases short and J 4 bases short, with 15 bases between. CDR3 sequence: CASSEREGRGYNEQFF. The CDR3 region has the DNA TGTGCCAGCAGTGAACGTGAGGGAAGGGGTTACAATGAGCAGTTCTTC. Variable domain in full (rest from reference TRBV25-1 and TRBJ2-1): EADIYQTPRYLVIGTGKKITLECSQTMGHDKMYWYQQDPGMELHLIHYSYGVNSTEKGDLSSESTVSRIRTEHFPLTLESARPSHTSQYLCASSEREGRGYNEQFFGPGTRLTVL.

The gene calls are TRBV7-8 and TRBJ1-3; TRBD1 is a possible D gene (5 bases). The CDR3 extends over 14 amino acids. Germline assignment: CDR1 SGHVS and CDR2 FQNEAQ. Trimming cost V 6 bases and J 4 bases, with 13 bases left between them. In DNA form, the CDR3 reads TGTGCCAGCAGTCCCGGGGGTCGAGGAAACACCATATATTTT. Its translation: CASSPGGRGNTIYF. Combining the CDR3 with reference TRBV7-8 and TRBJ1-3 gives the whole variable domain GAGVSQSPRYKVAKRGQDVALRCDPISGHVSLFWYQQALGQGPEFLTYFQNEAQLDKSGLPSDRFFAERPEGSVSTLKIQRTQQEDSAVYLCASSPGGRGNTIYFGEGSWLTVV.

V gene TRBV2 combines with J gene TRBJ2-5; TRBD2 agrees at 7 bases. The CDR3 runs 16 residues. Losses at the gene ends were 8 bases for V and 2 bases for J; bases not matched to a gene: 14. Germline lookup yields CDR1 SNHLY and CDR2 FYNNEI. The CDR3 bases are TGTGCCAGCGGCGGAGGCGGGAGTGGAGGGCAAGAGACCCAGTACTTC. It yields the protein CASGGGGSGGQETQYF.

The chain links TRBV2 to TRBJ1-6, with D uncertain. Germline values: CDR1 SNHLY, CDR2 FYNNEI. Trimming pared 5 bases from V and 2 bases from J, leaving 10 bases between. The CDR3 consists of 15 residues. The CDR3 loop reads CASSFAQAYNSPLHF. For the CDR3, the DNA is TGTGCCAGCAGTTTCGCGCAGGCCTATAATTCACCCCTCCACTTT.

The chain links TRBV9 to TRBJ1-6; D might be TRBD1 (6 bases). Per germline, CDR1 SGDLS and CDR2 YYNGEE. V lost 4 bases, J lost 3 bases, and 14 bases lay in between. CDR3 size: 16 residues. The CDR3 reads CASSPGIGGYNSPLHF. The CDR3 region has the DNA TGTGCCAGCAGCCCAGGGATAGGGGGCTATAATTCACCCCTCCACTTT.

This chain links TRBV20-1 with TRBJ1-1; D ambiguous. Germline V gene sequence: CDR1 DFQATT, CDR2 SNEGSKA (reference sequence). Deletions cut 0 bases from V and 2 bases from J, with 13 bases between. The CDR3 runs 15 residues. The CDR3 bases are TGCAGTGCTAGAGATGTGCGGATCATAAACACTGAAGCTTTCTTT. Protein: CSARDVRIINTEAFF.

This clonotype was seen ten or more times. This CDR3 is CASSSDRGDGYTF. The CDR3 DNA is TGTGCCAGCAGCTCCGACAGGGGCGATGGCTACACCTTC. V gene TRBV7-2 combines with J gene TRBJ1-2; 8 bases match TRBD1. Germline CDR1 SGHTA, CDR2 FQGNSA. The V segment lost 4 bases and the J segment 6 bases; nucleotides outside the gene matches: 4. CDR3 length equals 13 residues. Combining the CDR3 with reference TRBV7-2 and TRBJ1-2 gives the whole variable domain GAGVSQSPSNKVTEKGKDVELRCDPISGHTALYWYRQSLGQGLEFLIYFQGNSAPDKSGLPSDRFSAERTGGSVSTLTIQRTQQEDSAVYLCASSSDRGDGYTFGSGTRLTVV.

This clonotype appeared a single time. Given a much more abundant clone one base away, this may be a read error. J is TRBJ2-7 and V is TRBV20-1; 8 bases fit TRBD2. Germline V gene sequence: CDR1 DFQATT, CDR2 SNEGSKA (reference sequence). The CDR3 runs 15 residues. The CDR3 loop reads CSVRDGLAGTYEQYF. DNA for the CDR3: TGCAGTGTTAGAGATGGGCTAGCGGGCACCTACGAGCAGTACTTC.

The genes are TRBV6-1 and TRBJ2-7, with a possible D match to TRBD2 (6 bases). This CDR3 contains 14 residues. Trimming removed 10 bases at V and 0 bases at J, with 16 bases between. Germline V gives CDR1 MNHNS, CDR2 SASEGT. CDR3 in DNA: TGTGCCACTGTGCACCGGGGGACCTCCTACGAGCAGTACTTC. Its translation is CATVHRGTSYEQYF.